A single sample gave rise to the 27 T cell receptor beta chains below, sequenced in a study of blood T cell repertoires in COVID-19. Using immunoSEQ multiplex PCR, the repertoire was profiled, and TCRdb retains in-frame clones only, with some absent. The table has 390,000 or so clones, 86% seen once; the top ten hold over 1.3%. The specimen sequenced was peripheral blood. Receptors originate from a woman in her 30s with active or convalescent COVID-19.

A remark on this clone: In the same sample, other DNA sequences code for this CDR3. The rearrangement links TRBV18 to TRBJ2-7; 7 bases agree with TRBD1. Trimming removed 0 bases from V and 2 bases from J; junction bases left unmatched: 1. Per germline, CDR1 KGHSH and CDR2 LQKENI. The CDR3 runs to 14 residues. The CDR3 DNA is TGTGCCAGCTCACCACCTCAGGGGGCCTACGAGCAGTACTTC. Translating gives CASSPPQGAYEQYF.

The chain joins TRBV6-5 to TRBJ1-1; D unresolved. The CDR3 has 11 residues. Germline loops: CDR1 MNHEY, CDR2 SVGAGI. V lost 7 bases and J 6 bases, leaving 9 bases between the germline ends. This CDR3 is CASTVGSEAFF. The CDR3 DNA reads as TGTGCCAGCACAGTGGGCTCTGAAGCTTTCTTT.

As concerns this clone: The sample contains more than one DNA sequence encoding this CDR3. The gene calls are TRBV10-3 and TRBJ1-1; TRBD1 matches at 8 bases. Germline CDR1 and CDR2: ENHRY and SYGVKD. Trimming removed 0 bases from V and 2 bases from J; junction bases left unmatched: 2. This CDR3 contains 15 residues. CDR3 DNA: TGTGCCATCAGTGAGTCGGCAGGGGGCAACACTGAAGCTTTCTTT. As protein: CAISESAGGNTEAFF.

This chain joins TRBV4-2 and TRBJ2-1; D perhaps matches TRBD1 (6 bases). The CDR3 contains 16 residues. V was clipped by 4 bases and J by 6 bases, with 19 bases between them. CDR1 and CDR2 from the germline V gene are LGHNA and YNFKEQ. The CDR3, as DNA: TGTGCCAGCAGCCGTACCTTGGGACAAACAGGCAATGAGCAGTTCTTC. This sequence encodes CASSRTLGQTGNEQFF.

The CDR3 loop is CSASTSGGYETQYF. The CDR3 bases are TGCAGTGCTAGTACTAGCGGGGGGTATGAGACCCAGTACTTC. The chain recombines TRBV20-1 with TRBJ2-5; 12 bases are a match to TRBD2. The CDR3 has 14 amino acids. Germline CDR1 and CDR2: DFQATT and SNEGSKA (reference sequence). The trim removed 3 bases at V and 5 bases at J, leaving 4 bases unmatched.

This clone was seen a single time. The CDR3 loop is CATSGPPRDGELFF. The CDR3 DNA reads TGTGCCACCAGTGGACCGCCCCGGGACGGGGAGCTGTTTTTT. The chain has TRBV24-1 and TRBJ2-2; a weak D match, TRBD2 (5 bases). The V and J ends lost 5 bases and 7 bases respectively, with 13 bases between them. Per germline, CDR1 KGHDR and CDR2 SFDVKD. The CDR3 contains 14 residues.

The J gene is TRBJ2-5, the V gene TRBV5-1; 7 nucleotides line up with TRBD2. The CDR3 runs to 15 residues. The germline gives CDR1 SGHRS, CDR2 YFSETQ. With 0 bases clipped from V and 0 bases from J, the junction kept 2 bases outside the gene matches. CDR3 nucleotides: TGCGCCAGCAGCTTGGCCGGGAGGAACCAAGAGACCCAGTACTTC. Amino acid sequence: CASSLAGRNQETQYF. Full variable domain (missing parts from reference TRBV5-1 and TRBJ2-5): KAGVTQTPRYLIKTRGQQVTLSCSPISGHRSVSWYQQTPGQGLQFLFEYFSETQRNKGNFPGRFSGRQFSNSRSEMNVSTLELGDSALYLCASSLAGRNQETQYFGPGTRLLVL.

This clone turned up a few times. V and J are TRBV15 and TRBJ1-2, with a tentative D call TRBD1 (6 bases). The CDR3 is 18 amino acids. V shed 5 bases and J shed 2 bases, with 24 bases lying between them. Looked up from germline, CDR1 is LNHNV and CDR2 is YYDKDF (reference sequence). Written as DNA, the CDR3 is TGTGCCACCAGCGCCGGGTGGGGGCTTGAACGTTGGAACTATGGCTACACCTTC. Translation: CATSAGWGLERWNYGYTF.

CDR3 in amino acids: CASSLWSSPKNIQYF. CDR3 bases: TGTGCCAGCAGCTTATGGTCTAGCCCCAAAAACATTCAGTACTTC. The V call is TRBV7-9, the J call TRBJ2-4; maybe TRBD2 (5 bases). Germline V gene lookup returns CDR1 SEHNR and CDR2 FQNEAQ (reference sequence). CDR3 length: 15 amino acids. V was clipped by 2 bases and J by 2 bases, with 10 bases between them. Full variable domain (remainder filled in from reference TRBV7-9 and TRBJ2-4): DTGVSQNPRHKITKRGQNVTFRCDPISEHNRLYWYRQTLGQGPEFLTYFQNEAQLEKSRLLSDRFSAERPKGSFSTLEIQRTEQGDSAMYLCASSLWSSPKNIQYFGAGTRLSVL.

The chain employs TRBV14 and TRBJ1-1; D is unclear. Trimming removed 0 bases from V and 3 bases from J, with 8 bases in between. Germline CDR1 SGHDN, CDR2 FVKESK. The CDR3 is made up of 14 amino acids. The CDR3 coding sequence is TGTGCCAGCAGCCAAGAGTTCATAGACACTGAAGCTTTCTTT. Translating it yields CASSQEFIDTEAFF.

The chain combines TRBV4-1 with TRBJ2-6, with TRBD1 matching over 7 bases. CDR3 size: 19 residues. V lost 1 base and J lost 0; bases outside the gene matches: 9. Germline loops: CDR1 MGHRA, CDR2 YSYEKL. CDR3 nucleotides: TGCGCCAGCAGCCAAGGCCCACAGGGGCTAAGCTCTGGGGCCAACGTCCTGACTTTC. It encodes CASSQGPQGLSSGANVLTF.

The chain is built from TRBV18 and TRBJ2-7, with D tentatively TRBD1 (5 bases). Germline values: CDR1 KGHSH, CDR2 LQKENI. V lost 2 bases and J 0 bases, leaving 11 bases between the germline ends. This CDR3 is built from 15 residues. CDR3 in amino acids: CASSPYNQGSYEQYF. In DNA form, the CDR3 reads TGTGCCAGCTCACCATATAACCAGGGCTCCTACGAGCAGTACTTC.

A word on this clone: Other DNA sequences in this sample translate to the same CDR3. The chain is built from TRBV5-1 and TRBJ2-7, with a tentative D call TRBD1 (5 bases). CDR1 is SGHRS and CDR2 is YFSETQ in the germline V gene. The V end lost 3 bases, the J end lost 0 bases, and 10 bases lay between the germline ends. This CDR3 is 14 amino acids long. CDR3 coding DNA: TGCGCCAGCAGCTCAGGCGACAGCTCCTACGAGCAGTACTTC. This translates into CASSSGDSSYEQYF. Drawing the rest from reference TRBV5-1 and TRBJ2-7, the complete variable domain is KAGVTQTPRYLIKTRGQQVTLSCSPISGHRSVSWYQQTPGQGLQFLFEYFSETQRNKGNFPGRFSGRQFSNSRSEMNVSTLELGDSALYLCASSSGDSSYEQYFGPGTRLTVT.

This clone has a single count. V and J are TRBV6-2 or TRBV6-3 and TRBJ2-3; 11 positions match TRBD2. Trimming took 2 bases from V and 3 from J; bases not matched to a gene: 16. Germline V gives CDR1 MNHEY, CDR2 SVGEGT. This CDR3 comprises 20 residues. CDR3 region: CASSYGSELAGEVGTDTQYF. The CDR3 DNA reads TGTGCCAGCAGTTACGGTAGTGAACTAGCGGGAGAAGTTGGGACAGATACGCAGTATTTT.

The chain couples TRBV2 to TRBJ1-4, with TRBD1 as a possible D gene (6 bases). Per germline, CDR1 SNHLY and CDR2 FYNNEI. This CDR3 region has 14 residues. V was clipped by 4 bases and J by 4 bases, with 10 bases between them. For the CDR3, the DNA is TGTGCCAGCAGTGTCGACAGGCTTAATGAAAAACTGTTTTTT. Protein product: CASSVDRLNEKLFF.

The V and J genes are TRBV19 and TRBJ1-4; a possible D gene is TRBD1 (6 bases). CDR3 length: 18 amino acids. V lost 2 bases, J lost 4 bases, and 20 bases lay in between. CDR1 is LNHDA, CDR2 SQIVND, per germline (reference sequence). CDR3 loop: CASSISGDIGGHNEKLFF. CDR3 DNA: TGTGCCAGTAGTATAAGCGGTGACATTGGGGGCCATAATGAAAAACTGTTTTTT.

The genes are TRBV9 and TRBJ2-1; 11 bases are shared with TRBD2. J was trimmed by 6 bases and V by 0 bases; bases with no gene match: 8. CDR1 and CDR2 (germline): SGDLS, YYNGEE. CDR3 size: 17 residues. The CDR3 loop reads CASSVVPTSGSSNEQFF. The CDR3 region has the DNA TGTGCCAGCAGCGTAGTACCAACTAGCGGGAGTTCCAATGAGCAGTTCTTC.

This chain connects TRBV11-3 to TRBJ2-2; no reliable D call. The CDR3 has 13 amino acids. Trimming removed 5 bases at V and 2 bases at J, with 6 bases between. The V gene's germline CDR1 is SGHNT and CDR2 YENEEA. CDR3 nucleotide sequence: TGTGCCAGCAGCAACAGTAACACCGGGGAGCTGTTTTTT. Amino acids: CASSNSNTGELFF.

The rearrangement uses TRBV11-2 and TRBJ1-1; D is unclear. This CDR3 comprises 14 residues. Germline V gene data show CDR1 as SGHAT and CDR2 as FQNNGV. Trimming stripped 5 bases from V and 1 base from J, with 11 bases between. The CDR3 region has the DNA TGTGCCAGCAGCCCGGTTATCGGGAACACTGAAGCTTTCTTT. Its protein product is CASSPVIGNTEAFF.

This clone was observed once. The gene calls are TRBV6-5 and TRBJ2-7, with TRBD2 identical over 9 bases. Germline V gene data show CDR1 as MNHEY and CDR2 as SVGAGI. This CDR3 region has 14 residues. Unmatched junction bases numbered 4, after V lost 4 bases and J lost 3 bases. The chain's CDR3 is CASSLGSGSYEQYF. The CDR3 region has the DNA TGTGCCAGCAGTTTAGGTAGCGGGAGCTACGAGCAGTACTTC.

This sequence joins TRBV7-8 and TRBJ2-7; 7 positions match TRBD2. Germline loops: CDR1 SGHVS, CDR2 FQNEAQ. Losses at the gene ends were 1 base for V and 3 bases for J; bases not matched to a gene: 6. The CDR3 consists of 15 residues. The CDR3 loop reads CASSLELAEYYEQYF. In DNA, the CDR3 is TGTGCCAGCAGCTTAGAGCTAGCGGAGTACTACGAGCAGTACTTC. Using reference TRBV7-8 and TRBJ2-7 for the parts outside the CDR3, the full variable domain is GAGVSQSPRYKVAKRGQDVALRCDPISGHVSLFWYQQALGQGPEFLTYFQNEAQLDKSGLPSDRFFAERPEGSVSTLKIQRTQQEDSAVYLCASSLELAEYYEQYFGPGTRLTVT.

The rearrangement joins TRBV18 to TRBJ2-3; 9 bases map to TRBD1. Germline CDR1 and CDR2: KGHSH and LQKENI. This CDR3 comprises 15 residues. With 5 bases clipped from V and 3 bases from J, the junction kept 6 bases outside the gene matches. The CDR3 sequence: CASSGRTGETDTQYF. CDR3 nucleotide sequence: TGTGCCAGCTCAGGCCGGACAGGGGAGACAGATACGCAGTATTTT.

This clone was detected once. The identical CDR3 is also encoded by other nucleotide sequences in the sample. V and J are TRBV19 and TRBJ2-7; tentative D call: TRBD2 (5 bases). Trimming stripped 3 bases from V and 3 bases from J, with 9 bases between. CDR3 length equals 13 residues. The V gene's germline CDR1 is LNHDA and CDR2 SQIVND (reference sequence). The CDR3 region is CASSIGGSYEQYF. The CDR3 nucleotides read TGTGCCAGTAGTATCGGTGGGAGCTACGAGCAGTACTTC.

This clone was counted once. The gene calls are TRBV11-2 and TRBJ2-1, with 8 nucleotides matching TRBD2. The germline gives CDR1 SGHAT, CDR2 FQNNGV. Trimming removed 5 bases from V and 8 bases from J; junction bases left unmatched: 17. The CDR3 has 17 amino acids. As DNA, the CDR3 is TGTGCCAGCAGCCCCGGGCGACGGGAGGGCCAATCGGATGAGCAGTTCTTC. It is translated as CASSPGRREGQSDEQFF. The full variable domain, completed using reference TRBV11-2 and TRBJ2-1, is EAGVAQSPRYKIIEKRQSVAFWCNPISGHATLYWYQQILGQGPKLLIQFQNNGVVDDSQLPKDRFSAERLKGVDSTLKIQPAKLEDSAVYLCASSPGRREGQSDEQFFGPGTRLTVL.

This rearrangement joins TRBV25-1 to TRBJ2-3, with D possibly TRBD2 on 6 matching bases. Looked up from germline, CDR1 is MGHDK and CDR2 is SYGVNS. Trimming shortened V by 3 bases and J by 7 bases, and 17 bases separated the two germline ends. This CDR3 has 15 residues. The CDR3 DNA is TGTGCCAGCAGTGAGCTCGGGACTCAACTGTATACGCAGTATTTT. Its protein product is CASSELGTQLYTQYF.

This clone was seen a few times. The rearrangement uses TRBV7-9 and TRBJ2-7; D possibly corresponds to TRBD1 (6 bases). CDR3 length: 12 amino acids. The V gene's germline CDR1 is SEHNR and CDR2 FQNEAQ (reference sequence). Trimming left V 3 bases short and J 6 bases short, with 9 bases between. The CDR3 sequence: CASSLAGAEQYF. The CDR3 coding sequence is TGTGCCAGCAGCTTGGCAGGGGCCGAGCAGTACTTC.

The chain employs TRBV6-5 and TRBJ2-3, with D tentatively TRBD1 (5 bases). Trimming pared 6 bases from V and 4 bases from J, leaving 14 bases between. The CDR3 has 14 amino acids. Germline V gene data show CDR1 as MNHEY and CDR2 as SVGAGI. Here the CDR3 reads CASRADREADTQYF. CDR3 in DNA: TGTGCCAGCAGGGCCGACAGAGAGGCAGATACGCAGTATTTT.